A selection of T cell receptor beta chains follows, all from one sample in a study of beta chain features in type 1 diabetes. Data came from immunoSEQ multiplex PCR; TCRdb stores just in-frame clones and leaves some out. The repertoire holds hundreds of thousands of clones, with around 15% as singletons. The sequenced material came from naive CD4+ T cells from blood. The source is a man between 18 and 29 years old in good health. Each CDR3 is given with its conserved first and last residue. Fields, in order: CDR3 protein, CDR3 DNA, V gene, J gene, D gene, clone size. A D gene is named only where the DNA matches it firmly. Expanded clones get a size class; other rows say once, few or many, or leave the size out.

CDR3aa: CGTSSIPGSPRGEQYF
CDR3nt: TGTGGCACCAGTAGCATTCCCGGGTCCCCGAGGGGCGAGCAGTACTTC
v_gene: TRBV19
j_gene: TRBJ2-7
d_gene: NA
abundance: NA

CDR3aa: CASSPPAETQYF
CDR3nt: TGTGCCAGCTCACCACCGGCAGAGACCCAGTACTTC
v_gene: TRBV18
j_gene: TRBJ2-5
d_gene: NA
abundance: NA

CDR3aa: CASSQAVLRTGGTGNTIYF
CDR3nt: TGCGCCAGCAGCCAAGCGGTGCTTAGGACAGGAGGGACTGGAAACACCATATATTTT
v_gene: TRBV4-1
j_gene: TRBJ1-3
d_gene: TRBD1
abundance: NA

CDR3aa: CAISGGENTEAFF
CDR3nt: TGTGCCATCAGTGGCGGGGAGAACACTGAAGCTTTCTTT
v_gene: TRBV10-3
j_gene: TRBJ1-1
d_gene: NA
abundance: few

CDR3aa: CASSSSGGTDTQYF
CDR3nt: TGTGCCAGCAGCTCATCGGGGGGTACAGATACGCAGTATTTT
v_gene: TRBV7-3
j_gene: TRBJ2-3
d_gene: TRBD2
abundance: NA

CDR3aa: CASRATTSYNEQFF
CDR3nt: TGCGCCAGCAGAGCCACTACCTCCTACAATGAGCAGTTCTTC
v_gene: TRBV4-1
j_gene: TRBJ2-1
d_gene: NA
abundance: NA

CDR3aa: CAISEGNRLNYGYTF
CDR3nt: TGTGCCATCAGTGAGGGTAACCGTTTAAACTATGGCTACACCTTC
v_gene: TRBV10-3
j_gene: TRBJ1-2
d_gene: NA
abundance: few

CDR3aa: CSVDLRRGGGSDEQFF
CDR3nt: TGCAGCGTGGACTTAAGGCGGGGAGGCGGGAGCGATGAGCAGTTCTTC
v_gene: TRBV29-1
j_gene: TRBJ2-1
d_gene: TRBD2
abundance: few

CDR3aa: CASSFTAASYEQYF
CDR3nt: TGTGCCAGCAGCTTTACGGCAGCCTCCTACGAGCAGTACTTC
v_gene: TRBV7-2
j_gene: TRBJ2-7
d_gene: NA
abundance: few

CDR3aa: CASSLDRVGTGELFF
CDR3nt: TGTGCCAGCAGCTTAGACAGGGTGGGCACCGGGGAGCTGTTTTTT
v_gene: TRBV7-2
j_gene: TRBJ2-2
d_gene: NA
abundance: few

CDR3aa: CASSQGTSGGSAQETQYF
CDR3nt: TGTGCCAGCAGCCAAGGGACTAGCGGGGGGTCCGCCCAAGAGACCCAGTACTTC
v_gene: TRBV4-2
j_gene: TRBJ2-5
d_gene: TRBD2
abundance: few

CDR3aa: CASSLSRLGARETQYF
CDR3nt: TGTGCCAGCAGTTTATCCCGGCTAGGGGCTAGGGAGACCCAGTACTTC
v_gene: TRBV28
j_gene: TRBJ2-5
d_gene: NA
abundance: few

CDR3aa: CASSYRDIPSYEQYF
CDR3nt: TGTGCCAGCAGTTACCGGGACATACCATCCTACGAGCAGTACTTC
v_gene: TRBV6-5
j_gene: TRBJ2-7
d_gene: NA
abundance: NA

CDR3aa: CASKLTDNYGYTF
CDR3nt: TGTGCCAGCAAGTTAACCGATAACTATGGCTACACCTTC
v_gene: TRBV6-5
j_gene: TRBJ1-2
d_gene: NA
abundance: NA

CDR3aa: CASSFDPTPTQYF
CDR3nt: TGTGCCAGCAGCTTCGACCCGACACCCACGCAGTATTTT
v_gene: TRBV7-2
j_gene: TRBJ2-3
d_gene: NA
abundance: NA

CDR3aa: CSVVSGYTF
CDR3nt: TGCAGCGTTGTGAGTGGCTACACCTTC
v_gene: TRBV29-1
j_gene: TRBJ1-2
d_gene: NA
abundance: once

CDR3aa: CATRTEQPTDTQYF
CDR3nt: TGTGCCACCCGGACGGAACAACCCACAGATACGCAGTATTTT
v_gene: TRBV10-3
j_gene: TRBJ2-3
d_gene: NA
abundance: few

CDR3aa: CASSYTGTSGTISYNEQFF
CDR3nt: TGTGCCAGCAGCTACACCGGGACTAGCGGAACGATATCCTACAATGAGCAGTTCTTC
v_gene: TRBV12-1
j_gene: TRBJ2-1
d_gene: NA
abundance: few

CDR3aa: CASSRQGYEQYF
CDR3nt: TGTGCCAGCAGCCGACAGGGCTACGAGCAGTACTTC
v_gene: TRBV7-9
j_gene: TRBJ2-7
d_gene: TRBD1
abundance: NA

CDR3aa: CASSYSGTGEYEQYF
CDR3nt: TGTGCCAGCAGTTACTCCGGGACAGGGGAGTACGAGCAGTACTTC
v_gene: TRBV6-5
j_gene: TRBJ2-7
d_gene: TRBD1
abundance: NA

CDR3aa: CASSLPGTGIGYTF
CDR3nt: TGTGCCAGCAGCTTACCCGGGACAGGGATCGGCTACACCTTC
v_gene: TRBV7-2
j_gene: TRBJ1-2
d_gene: TRBD1
abundance: NA

CDR3aa: CASSFRGSNYGYTF
CDR3nt: TGTGCCAGCAGCTTTCGGGGGTCTAACTATGGCTACACCTTC
v_gene: TRBV5-6
j_gene: TRBJ1-2
d_gene: NA
abundance: few

CDR3aa: CASSSAGIYEQYF
CDR3nt: TGTGCCAGCAGCTCCGCTGGGATCTACGAGCAGTACTTC
v_gene: TRBV7-9
j_gene: TRBJ2-7
d_gene: NA
abundance: NA

CDR3aa: CASSRGNSGANVLTF
CDR3nt: TGTGCCAGCAGCAGAGGGAACTCTGGGGCCAACGTCCTGACTTTC
v_gene: TRBV6-6
j_gene: TRBJ2-6
d_gene: NA
abundance: NA

CDR3aa: CASSLRGRAGANVLTF
CDR3nt: TGTGCCAGCAGCTTAAGGGGGAGGGCTGGGGCCAACGTCCTGACTTTC
v_gene: TRBV7-3
j_gene: TRBJ2-6
d_gene: TRBD2
abundance: NA

CDR3aa: CASSLAWEKVYEQYF
CDR3nt: TGTGCCAGCAGCTTAGCGTGGGAGAAGGTGTACGAGCAGTACTTC
v_gene: TRBV7-9
j_gene: TRBJ2-7
d_gene: NA
abundance: few

CDR3aa: CASSQGIGSSYNEQFF
CDR3nt: TGCGCCAGCAGCCAAGGTATTGGTAGCTCCTACAATGAGCAGTTCTTC
v_gene: TRBV4-1
j_gene: TRBJ2-1
d_gene: NA
abundance: few

CDR3aa: CAISGRSGETQYF
CDR3nt: TGTGCCATCAGCGGACGGAGTGGAGAGACCCAGTACTTC
v_gene: TRBV10-3
j_gene: TRBJ2-5
d_gene: NA
abundance: NA

CDR3aa: CAISGPMGQEVLGYTF
CDR3nt: TGTGCCATCAGTGGGCCTATGGGACAGGAGGTCCTTGGCTACACCTTC
v_gene: TRBV10-3
j_gene: TRBJ1-2
d_gene: TRBD1
abundance: few

CDR3aa: CASSQGLARGTGELFF
CDR3nt: TGTGCCAGCAGCCAAGGACTAGCGCGTGGCACCGGGGAGCTGTTTTTT
v_gene: TRBV14
j_gene: TRBJ2-2
d_gene: TRBD2
abundance: few

CDR3aa: CASSLFTQGTYEQYF
CDR3nt: TGCGCCAGCAGCTTGTTTACCCAGGGTACCTACGAGCAGTACTTC
v_gene: TRBV5-1
j_gene: TRBJ2-7
d_gene: NA
abundance: few

CDR3aa: CASSQIGTSGGVTPSTEQFF
CDR3nt: TGTGCCAGCAGCCAAATAGGGACTAGCGGGGGGGTTACCCCTTCCACTGAGCAGTTCTTC
v_gene: TRBV14
j_gene: TRBJ2-1
d_gene: TRBD2
abundance: few

CDR3aa: CASSFWDSYNSPLHF
CDR3nt: TGTGCCAGCAGTTTTTGGGACAGCTATAATTCACCCCTCCACTTT
v_gene: TRBV28
j_gene: TRBJ1-6
d_gene: TRBD1
abundance: once

CDR3aa: CASFGTSGSGEQYF
CDR3nt: TGTGCCAGCTTCGGGACTAGCGGGAGTGGCGAGCAGTACTTC
v_gene: TRBV28
j_gene: TRBJ2-7
d_gene: TRBD2
abundance: NA

CDR3aa: CASSLGADSYGYTF
CDR3nt: TGCGCCAGCAGCTTGGGGGCCGACAGCTATGGCTACACCTTC
v_gene: TRBV5-1
j_gene: TRBJ1-2
d_gene: NA
abundance: few

CDR3aa: CASSPQSGRASNEKLFF
CDR3nt: TGTGCCAGCTCACCACAATCGGGGCGAGCCAGTAATGAAAAACTGTTTTTT
v_gene: TRBV18
j_gene: TRBJ1-4
d_gene: NA
abundance: NA

CDR3aa: CASSYSAQGGNTIYF
CDR3nt: TGTGCCAGCAGTTACAGCGCGCAGGGTGGAAACACCATATATTTT
v_gene: TRBV6-5
j_gene: TRBJ1-3
d_gene: NA
abundance: NA

CDR3aa: CASSPGTASGFGANVLTF
CDR3nt: TGTGCCAGCTCACCAGGAACAGCCTCCGGGTTTGGGGCCAACGTCCTGACTTTC
v_gene: TRBV18
j_gene: TRBJ2-6
d_gene: NA
abundance: NA

CDR3aa: CASSLLSGDHSPLHF
CDR3nt: TGCGCCAGCAGCTTGCTGTCAGGGGACCATTCACCCCTCCACTTT
v_gene: TRBV5-1
j_gene: TRBJ1-6
d_gene: NA
abundance: few

CDR3aa: CASSFGGYYGYTF
CDR3nt: TGTGCCAGCAGCTTCGGGGGATACTATGGCTACACCTTC
v_gene: TRBV7-9
j_gene: TRBJ1-2
d_gene: NA
abundance: few

CDR3aa: CASSLPLRTLGEQYF
CDR3nt: TGTGCCAGCAGCTTACCTCTGAGGACATTGGGAGAGCAGTACTTC
v_gene: TRBV5-6
j_gene: TRBJ2-7
d_gene: NA
abundance: few

CDR3aa: CASSRRLAGGPSETQYF
CDR3nt: TGTGCCAGCAGCCGTAGACTAGCGGGAGGGCCCTCTGAGACCCAGTACTTC
v_gene: TRBV7-9
j_gene: TRBJ2-5
d_gene: TRBD2
abundance: few

CDR3aa: CASSLAPGYEQYF
CDR3nt: TGCGCCAGCAGCTTGGCCCCAGGGTACGAGCAGTACTTC
v_gene: TRBV5-1
j_gene: TRBJ2-7
d_gene: NA
abundance: NA

CDR3aa: CASSLGLYRGGNSPLHF
CDR3nt: TGTGCCAGCAGCTTAGGCCTCTATAGGGGGGGTAATTCACCCCTCCACTTT
v_gene: TRBV7-2
j_gene: TRBJ1-6
d_gene: NA
abundance: once

CDR3aa: CASSLATNSWGQPQHF
CDR3nt: TGTGCCAGCAGCTTAGCTACGAACTCGTGGGGTCAGCCCCAGCATTTT
v_gene: TRBV7-2
j_gene: TRBJ1-5
d_gene: NA
abundance: NA

CDR3aa: CASSIYSYGYTF
CDR3nt: TGTGCCAGCAGCATATACAGCTATGGCTACACCTTC
v_gene: TRBV7-2
j_gene: TRBJ1-2
d_gene: NA
abundance: NA

CDR3aa: CAISESPSQGGETQYF
CDR3nt: TGTGCCATCAGTGAGTCGCCGTCGCAGGGTGGGGAGACCCAGTACTTC
v_gene: TRBV10-3
j_gene: TRBJ2-5
d_gene: NA
abundance: NA

CDR3aa: CASSPGQEGQPQHF
CDR3nt: TGTGCCAGCAGTCCGGGACAGGAAGGTCAGCCCCAGCATTTT
v_gene: TRBV2
j_gene: TRBJ1-5
d_gene: TRBD1
abundance: NA

CDR3aa: CASSVAGETQYF
CDR3nt: TGTGCCAGCAGCGTAGCGGGGGAGACCCAGTACTTC
v_gene: TRBV9
j_gene: TRBJ2-5
d_gene: NA
abundance: few

CDR3aa: CASSPPTGQGRYEQYF
CDR3nt: TGTGCCAGCAGTCCCCCGACAGGTCAGGGAAGATACGAGCAGTACTTC
v_gene: TRBV27
j_gene: TRBJ2-7
d_gene: NA
abundance: NA

CDR3aa: CASSLAGDNYGYTF
CDR3nt: TGTGCCAGCAGCTTAGCCGGGGACAACTATGGCTACACCTTC
v_gene: TRBV7-9
j_gene: TRBJ1-2
d_gene: NA
abundance: few

CDR3aa: CAIRTRRDEQYF
CDR3nt: TGTGCCATCAGGACTCGTCGGGACGAGCAGTACTTC
v_gene: TRBV10-3
j_gene: TRBJ2-7
d_gene: NA
abundance: few

CDR3aa: CATLQGSSYNSPLHF
CDR3nt: TGTGCCACCCTACAGGGGAGCTCCTATAATTCACCCCTCCACTTT
v_gene: TRBV6-6
j_gene: TRBJ1-6
d_gene: TRBD1
abundance: NA